This TCR beta chain is from a study of CD4 T cells in relation to SARS-CoV-2 and coronaviruses. Study context: Median patient age was roughly 36 years, spanning 21 to 72 years.

Of note for this clone: Its antigen is not known.

Only in-frame clones appear in the TCRdb table, and some are missing; sequencing was by immunoSEQ multiplex PCR. The sample gives some 60,000 clones, 92% of which show up once; 0.3% to 0.5% is in the top ten. Study conclusions and caveats: No crossreactivity against non-spike viral proteins was tested here. Samples before the pandemic and after infection were not matched within any donor.

The V and J ends lost 4 bases and 3 bases respectively, with 9 bases between them. Per the germline V gene, CDR1 is KGHSH and CDR2 is LQKENI. CDR3 size: 13 residues. Sequenced input: naive CD4+ T cells from PBMCs. Subset defined: naive CD4+ T cells isolated by negative enrichment. The clonotype originates from an adult with COVID-19. The rearrangement joins TRBV18 to TRBJ1-1; D is unresolved. The CDR3 DNA follows: TGTGCCAGCTCACTAGGGCTGGACACTGAAGCTTTCTTT. Translated, it gives CASSLGLDTEAFF.